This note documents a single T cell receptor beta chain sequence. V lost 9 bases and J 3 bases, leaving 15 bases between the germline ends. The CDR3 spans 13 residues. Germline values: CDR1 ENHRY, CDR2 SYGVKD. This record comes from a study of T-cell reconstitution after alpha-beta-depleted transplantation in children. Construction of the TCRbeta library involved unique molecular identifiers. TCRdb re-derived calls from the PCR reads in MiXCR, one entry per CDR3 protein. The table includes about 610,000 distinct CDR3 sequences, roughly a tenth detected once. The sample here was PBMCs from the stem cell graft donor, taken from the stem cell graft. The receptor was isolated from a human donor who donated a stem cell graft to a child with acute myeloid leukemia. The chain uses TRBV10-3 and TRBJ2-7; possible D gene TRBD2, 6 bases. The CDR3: CAIGEEDYYEQYF. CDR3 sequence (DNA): TGTGCCATTGGGGAAGAGGACTACTACGAGCAGTACTTC.